This T cell receptor beta chain derives from a study of blood T cells in healthy people across ages. Through a sample-barcoded 5' primer and a J-beta primer mix, a second PCR was run for about 6 to 12 cycles. TCRdb re-called the 5' RACE reads with MiXCR, one entry per CDR3 protein. The data contain hundreds of thousands of distinct CDR3 sequences, roughly 24% of them singletons. V lost 0 bases to trimming and J lost 4 bases, with 8 bases between them. Germline V gene data show CDR1 as SGDLS and CDR2 as YYNGEE. The CDR3 runs to 14 residues. The same data also went into a second study, on T cells of mothers and their children. That paper notes: Detection yielded no persistent microchimeric T cell clones.

Sequenced sample: blood. The TCR comes from a boy under 18 in good health. The V call is TRBV9, the J call TRBJ2-1; unclear D gene. The CDR3 DNA reads TGTGCCAGCAGCGTAGCGTCCGGTTACAATGAGCAGTTCTTC. Translation: CASSVASGYNEQFF.